This T cell receptor (beta chain) was identified during a study of blood T cell repertoires in COVID-19. Turning to the study itself: Samples taken during acute and convalescent COVID-19 were collected in the United States, Italy and Spain. From T cells, B-cell-depleted T cells, or PBMCs came the material, which was cDNA or gDNA.

As originally analysed: Quantification of nucleated cells was approximated via reference gene primer amplification. Sequencing used immunoSEQ multiplex PCR; TCRdb keeps in-frame clones, though not all of them. D and trimming come from the DNA, and the V and J calls and clone size come from that table. The table has roughly 72,000 clones, around 90% seen once. Unmatched junction bases numbered 19, after V lost 7 bases and J lost 0 bases. The V gene's germline CDR1 is SEHNR and CDR2 FQNEAQ (reference sequence). The CDR3 loop spans 19 amino acids. This clonotype originated in a human donor in a cohort sampled during active COVID-19. The genes are TRBV7-9 and TRBJ2-5; TRBD2 matches 8 bases. Sample: peripheral blood. The CDR3 DNA is TGTGCCAGCATCGTCACCCAAGGGGCGGGGGGAACGTACCAAGAGACCCAGTACTTC. Protein sequence: CASIVTQGAGGTYQETQYF. Drawing the rest from reference TRBV7-9 and TRBJ2-5, the complete variable domain is DTGVSQNPRHKITKRGQNVTFRCDPISEHNRLYWYRQTLGQGPEFLTYFQNEAQLEKSRLLSDRFSAERPKGSFSTLEIQRTEQGDSAMYLCASIVTQGAGGTYQETQYFGPGTRLLVL.